This is a list of T cell receptor beta chains from one sample in a study of T cell responses to AZD1222 COVID-19 vaccine. TCRdb keeps only in-frame clones here, not all; method: immunoSEQ multiplex PCR. This repertoire shows about 140,000 clones, about 91% found once; its top ten account for approximately 2.2%. Specimen: peripheral blood, collected on day 0 of AZD1222 vaccination. These TCRs come from an adult in good health. The CDR3 runs from the conserved cysteine through the conserved F or W. D genes are given only for firm matches. Size values are once, few and many counts, or a class for expanded clones, and some rows have none.

DNA | CDR3 | size | D | J | V
TGTGCCACTCAGGGCTCGGGTCCGACCCAGTACTTC | CATQGSGPTQYF | - | - | TRBJ2-5 | TRBV28
TGCGCCAGCAGCCATTACCCTACAGCCATAACGAGAGCGTCTGCTGGAAACACCATATATTTT | CASSHYPTAITRASAGNTIYF | - | - | TRBJ1-3 | TRBV4-3
TGTGCCTGGAGTCCGGGGCCGGGTGGCTACACCTTC | CAWSPGPGGYTF | - | - | TRBJ1-2 | TRBV30
TGTGCCAGCAGTTTACAGGGGCCGGACACTGAAGCTTTCTTT | CASSLQGPDTEAFF | few | TRBD1 | TRBJ1-1 | TRBV6-2/TRBV6-3
TGTGCCAGCAGCCAAGATGGTAGGGGACACTACCCCAATGAGCAGTTCTTC | CASSQDGRGHYPNEQFF | - | - | TRBJ2-1 | TRBV14
TGTGCCAGCAGCTTAGCTGGTTTTTTGGTCCCCGGGGAGCTGTTTTTT | CASSLAGFLVPGELFF | - | - | TRBJ2-2 | TRBV7-9
TGTGCCAGCAGCGTAACGGCGGGAGCCCTCGGAGATACGCAGTATTTT | CASSVTAGALGDTQYF | - | TRBD2 | TRBJ2-3 | TRBV9
TGTGCCAGCAGTTTCCGGGGGGCTCAGCCCCAGCATTTT | CASSFRGAQPQHF | medium-sized | - | TRBJ1-5 | TRBV28
TGTGCCAGCAGCTTACAGGGCGGCAATGAGCAGTTCTTC | CASSLQGGNEQFF | - | - | TRBJ2-1 | TRBV7-7
TGTGCCAGCAGCTTAGCATACAGGGCCTACGAGCAGTACTTC | CASSLAYRAYEQYF | - | - | TRBJ2-7 | TRBV7-8
TGCGCCAGCAGCTTGGGGGTGGACAGGAACACTGAAGCTTTCTTT | CASSLGVDRNTEAFF | once | - | TRBJ1-1 | TRBV5-1
TGTGCCAGCAGCCTCGCGGCGGATAACTATGGCTACACCTTC | CASSLAADNYGYTF | once | - | TRBJ1-2 | TRBV6-2/TRBV6-3
TGTGCCAGCAGCCGGGGTAAAGGGGAGTTAGATACGCAGTATTTT | CASSRGKGELDTQYF | - | - | TRBJ2-3 | TRBV5-7